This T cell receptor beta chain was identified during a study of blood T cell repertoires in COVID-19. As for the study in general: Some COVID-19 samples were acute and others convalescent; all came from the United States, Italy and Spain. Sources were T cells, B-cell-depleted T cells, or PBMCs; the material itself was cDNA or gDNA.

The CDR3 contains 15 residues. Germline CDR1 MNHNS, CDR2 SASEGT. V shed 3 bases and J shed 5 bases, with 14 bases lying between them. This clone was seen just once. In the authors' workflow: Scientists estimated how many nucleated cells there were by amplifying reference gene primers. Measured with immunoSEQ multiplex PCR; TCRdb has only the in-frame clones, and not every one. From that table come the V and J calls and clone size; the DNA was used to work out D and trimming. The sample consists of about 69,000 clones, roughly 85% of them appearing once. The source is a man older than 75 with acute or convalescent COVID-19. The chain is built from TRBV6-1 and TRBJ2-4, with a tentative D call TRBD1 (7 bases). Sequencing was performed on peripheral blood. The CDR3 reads CASSEARGVENIQYF. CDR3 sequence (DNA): TGTGCCAGCAGTGAGGCCAGGGGGGTCGAAAACATTCAGTACTTC.